This T cell receptor (beta chain) was found in a study of shared clonotypes between healthy human individuals. The CDR3 loop spans 13 amino acids. V lost 3 bases and J 6 bases, leaving 11 bases between the germline ends. Germline V gene lookup returns CDR1 KGHSH and CDR2 LQKENI. The repertoire was sequenced with immunoSEQ multiplex PCR; TCRdb's copy has only in-frame clones and lacks some. The table shows around 1.5 million clones, with 95% to 99% occurring only once. This chain links TRBV18 with TRBJ1-1; D is ambiguous. This receptor was identified in a man younger than 45 in good health. Sequences were obtained from naive CD4+ T cells sorted from blood. The subset denotes: CD45RA+ positively selected. The CDR3 DNA sequence: TGTGCCAGCTCACCGGAGAGGGTCTCTGAAGCTTTCTTT. Encoded protein: CASSPERVSEAFF.